This TCR beta chain is from a study of cytomegalovirus exposure and HLA in healthy donors. As regards this clone: Its matching antigen is unknown.

V was clipped by 0 bases and J by 3 bases, with 12 bases between them. The CDR3 consists of 16 residues. The germline gives CDR1 MNHNY, CDR2 SVGAGI (reference sequence). Study-level findings and limits: Association of 16,951 TCR beta sequences with HLA alleles was found at 0.05 false discovery rate in a later analysis. Analysis performed later showed TCR beta chains linked to HLA being more clonally expanded than equally common others.

Vbeta (60) and Jbeta (13) primers were used in the PCR. The protocol was immunoSEQ multiplex PCR, while the TCRdb copy is restricted to in-frame clones and leaves out a portion. The sample consists of about 130,000 clones, 70% to 85% of them appearing once. The chain joins TRBV6-6 to TRBJ1-5; D is possibly TRBD1 (6 bases). The sequenced sample consisted of PBMCs. This clonotype was sampled from a woman between 55 and 75 years old in good health and CMV-seropositive. CDR3 residues: CASSYSPGGPNQPQHF. The CDR3 DNA reads TGTGCCAGCAGTTACTCTCCGGGGGGCCCCAATCAGCCCCAGCATTTT.